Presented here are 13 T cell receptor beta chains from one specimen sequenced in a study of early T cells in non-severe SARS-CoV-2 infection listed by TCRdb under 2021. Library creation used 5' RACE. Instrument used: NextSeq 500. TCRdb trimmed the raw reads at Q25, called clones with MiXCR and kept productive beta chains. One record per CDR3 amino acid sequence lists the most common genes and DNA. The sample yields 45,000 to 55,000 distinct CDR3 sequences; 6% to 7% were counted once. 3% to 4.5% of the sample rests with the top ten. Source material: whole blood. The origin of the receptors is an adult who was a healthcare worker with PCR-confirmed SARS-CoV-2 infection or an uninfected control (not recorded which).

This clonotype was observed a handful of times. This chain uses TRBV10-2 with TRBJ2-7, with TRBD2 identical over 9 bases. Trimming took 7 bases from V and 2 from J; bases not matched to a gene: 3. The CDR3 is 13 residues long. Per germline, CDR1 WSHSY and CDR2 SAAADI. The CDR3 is CASTSGGTYEQYF. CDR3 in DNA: TGCGCCAGCACCAGCGGGGGGACCTACGAGCAGTACTTC.

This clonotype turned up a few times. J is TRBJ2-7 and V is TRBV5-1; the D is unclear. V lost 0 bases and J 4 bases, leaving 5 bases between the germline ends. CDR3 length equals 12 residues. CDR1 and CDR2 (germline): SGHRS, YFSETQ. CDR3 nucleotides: TGCGCCAGCAGCTTGGCCGATTACGAGCAGTACTTC. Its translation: CASSLADYEQYF.

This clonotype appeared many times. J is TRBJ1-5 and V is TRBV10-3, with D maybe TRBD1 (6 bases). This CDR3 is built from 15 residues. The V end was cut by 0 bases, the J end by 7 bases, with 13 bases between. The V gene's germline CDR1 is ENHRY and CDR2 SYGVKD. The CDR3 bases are TGTGCCATCAGTGAGTCGTGGGGGACACGGCAGCCCCAGCATTTT. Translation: CAISESWGTRQPQHF.

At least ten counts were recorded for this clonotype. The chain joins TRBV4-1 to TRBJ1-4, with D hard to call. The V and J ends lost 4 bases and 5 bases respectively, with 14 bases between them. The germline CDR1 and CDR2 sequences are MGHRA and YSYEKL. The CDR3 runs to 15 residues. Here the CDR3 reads CASSPTLGSNEKLFF. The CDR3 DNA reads TGCGCCAGCAGCCCTACACTAGGATCAAATGAAAAACTGTTTTTT.

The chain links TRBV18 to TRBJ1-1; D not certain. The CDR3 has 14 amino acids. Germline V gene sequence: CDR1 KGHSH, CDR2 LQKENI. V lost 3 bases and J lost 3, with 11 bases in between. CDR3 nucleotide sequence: TGTGCCAGCTCACCTGAGGGATCGTACACTGAAGCTTTCTTT. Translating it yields CASSPEGSYTEAFF.

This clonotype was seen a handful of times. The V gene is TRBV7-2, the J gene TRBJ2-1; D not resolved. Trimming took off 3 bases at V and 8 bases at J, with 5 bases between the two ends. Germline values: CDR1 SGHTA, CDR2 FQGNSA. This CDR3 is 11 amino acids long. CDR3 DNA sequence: TGTGCCAGCAGCTTCCGGGATGAGCAGTTCTTC. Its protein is CASSFRDEQFF.

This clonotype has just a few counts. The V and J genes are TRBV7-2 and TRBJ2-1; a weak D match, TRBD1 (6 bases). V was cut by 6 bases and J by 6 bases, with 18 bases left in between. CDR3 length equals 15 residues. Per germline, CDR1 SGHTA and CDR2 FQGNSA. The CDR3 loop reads CASSSQGYRINEQFF. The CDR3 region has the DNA TGTGCCAGCAGTTCCCAGGGGTATCGTATCAATGAGCAGTTCTTC.

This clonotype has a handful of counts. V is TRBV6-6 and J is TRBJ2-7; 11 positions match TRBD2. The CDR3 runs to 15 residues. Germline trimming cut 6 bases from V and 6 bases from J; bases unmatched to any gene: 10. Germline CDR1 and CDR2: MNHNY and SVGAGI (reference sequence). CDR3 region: CASRTLSGGAREQYF. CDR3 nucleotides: TGTGCCAGCAGAACGCTTAGCGGGGGGGCCCGCGAGCAGTACTTC.

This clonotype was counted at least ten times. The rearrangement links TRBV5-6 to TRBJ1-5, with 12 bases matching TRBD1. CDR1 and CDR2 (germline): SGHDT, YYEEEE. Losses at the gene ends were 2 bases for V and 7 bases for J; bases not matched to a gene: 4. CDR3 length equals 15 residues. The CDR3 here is CASSFRGQGAQPQHF. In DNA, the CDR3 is TGTGCCAGCAGCTTCCGGGGACAGGGGGCCCAGCCCCAGCATTTT.

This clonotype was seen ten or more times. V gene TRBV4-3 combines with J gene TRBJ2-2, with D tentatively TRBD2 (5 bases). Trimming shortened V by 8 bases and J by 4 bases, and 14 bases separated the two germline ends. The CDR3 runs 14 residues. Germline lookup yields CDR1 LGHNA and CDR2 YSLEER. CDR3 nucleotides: TGCGCCAGCCAAAAGGACTTCATCACCGGGGAGCTGTTTTTT. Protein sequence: CASQKDFITGELFF.

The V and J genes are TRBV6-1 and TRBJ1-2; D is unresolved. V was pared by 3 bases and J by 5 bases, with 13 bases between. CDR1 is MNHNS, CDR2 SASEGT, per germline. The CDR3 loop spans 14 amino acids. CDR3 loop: CASSELVGRYGYTF. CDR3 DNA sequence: TGTGCCAGCAGTGAGTTGGTAGGCCGTTATGGCTACACCTTC.

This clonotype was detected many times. Here the CDR3 reads CASSYTRNGQYF. The CDR3 DNA sequence: TGTGCCAGCAGTTACACCCGGAACGGGCAGTACTTC. The rearrangement links TRBV11-2 to TRBJ2-7; D is undetermined. CDR3 size: 12 residues. CDR1 SGHAT and CDR2 FQNNGV come from the germline V gene. Between the trimmed V and J ends, which lost 6 bases and 9 bases, there was a span of 15 bases.

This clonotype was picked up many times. CDR3 amino acids: CASSTGSSSYNEQFF. Here the CDR3 DNA reads TGCGCCAGCAGTACTGGATCAAGCTCCTACAATGAGCAGTTCTTC. This chain connects TRBV5-1 to TRBJ2-1; no firm D call. Germline V gene data show CDR1 as SGHRS and CDR2 as YFSETQ. V was cut by 5 bases and J by 0 bases, with 12 bases left in between. The CDR3 length is 15 residues. Drawing the rest from reference TRBV5-1 and TRBJ2-1, the complete variable domain is KAGVTQTPRYLIKTRGQQVTLSCSPISGHRSVSWYQQTPGQGLQFLFEYFSETQRNKGNFPGRFSGRQFSNSRSEMNVSTLELGDSALYLCASSTGSSSYNEQFFGPGTRLTVL.